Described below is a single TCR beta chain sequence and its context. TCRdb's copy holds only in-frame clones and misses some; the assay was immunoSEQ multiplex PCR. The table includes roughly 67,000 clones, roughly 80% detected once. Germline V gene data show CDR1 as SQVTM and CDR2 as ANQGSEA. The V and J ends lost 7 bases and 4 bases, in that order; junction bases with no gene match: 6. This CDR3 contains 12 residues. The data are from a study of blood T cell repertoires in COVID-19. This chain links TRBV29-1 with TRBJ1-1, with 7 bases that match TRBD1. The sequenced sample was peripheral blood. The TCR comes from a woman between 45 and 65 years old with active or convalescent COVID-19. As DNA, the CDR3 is TGCAGCGCCGATCAGGGGGGCACTGAAGCTTTCTTT. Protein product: CSADQGGTEAFF.